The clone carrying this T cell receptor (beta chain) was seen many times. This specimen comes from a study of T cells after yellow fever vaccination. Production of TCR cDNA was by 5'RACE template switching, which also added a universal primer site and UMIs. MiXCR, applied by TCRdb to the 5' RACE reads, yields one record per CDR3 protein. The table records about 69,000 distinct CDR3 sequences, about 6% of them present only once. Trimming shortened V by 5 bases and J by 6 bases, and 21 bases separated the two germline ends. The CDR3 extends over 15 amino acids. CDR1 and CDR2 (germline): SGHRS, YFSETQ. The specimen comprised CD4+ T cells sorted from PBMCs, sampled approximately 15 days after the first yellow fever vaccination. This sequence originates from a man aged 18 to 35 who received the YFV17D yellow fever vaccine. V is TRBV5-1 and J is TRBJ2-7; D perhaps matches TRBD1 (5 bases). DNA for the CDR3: TGCGCCAGCAGACCCCCAGGGCCCTCCACTCCCGAGCAGTACTTC. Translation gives CASRPPGPSTPEQYF.